This TCR beta chain was documented in a study of CD8 T cells in Susac syndrome. Remarks on this clonotype: Its antigen is undetermined.

RNA, at about 0.5 to 1 ug, was reverse transcribed with random hexamers. TCR beta CDR3 was amplified by immunoSEQ covering 54 Vbeta and 13 Jbeta. TCRdb recomputed calls from the immunoSEQ multiplex PCR reads with MiXCR, one row per CDR3 protein. The table has roughly 120,000 distinct CDR3 sequences, about 94% seen once. Study-level findings and limits: As the study acknowledged, the number of individuals in its TCR sequencing and HLA analysis was relatively small.

The CDR3 has 15 amino acids. V dropped 3 bases and J dropped 0 bases, with 10 bases sitting between them. Looked up from germline, CDR1 is SGHDT and CDR2 is YYEEEE. From blood CD8+ and CD4+ T cells, the TCR beta chain was sequenced. This chain connects TRBV5-6 to TRBJ1-3, with D tentatively TRBD1 (6 bases). Sequences were obtained from CD4+ T cells from PBMCs. The sequence derives from a human donor in good health. In DNA form, the CDR3 reads TGTGCCAGCAGCTCACAGGGTGCCTCTGGAAACACCATATATTTT. As protein: CASSSQGASGNTIYF.